The present TCR beta chain was sequenced within a study of blood T cell repertoires in COVID-19. CDR1 MNHEY and CDR2 SMNVEV come from the germline V gene (reference sequence). Trimming pared 7 bases from V and 5 bases from J, leaving 11 bases between. The CDR3 spans 13 residues. The assay was immunoSEQ multiplex PCR, and TCRdb's table has in-frame clones only and misses some. Of roughly 380,000 clones listed, roughly 86% were seen once; the top ten hold approximately 0.93%. The receptor was derived from a woman in her 30s who had been exposed to COVID-19. Sequencing used PBMCs or T cells enriched from blood (not recorded which). The V and J genes are TRBV27 and TRBJ2-2, with D tentatively TRBD2 (5 bases). The CDR3 DNA is TGTGCCAGCAAACTAGACTGGACCGGGGAGCTGTTTTTT. Translated, it gives CASKLDWTGELFF.